The rows below give T cell receptor beta chains drawn from one sample of a study of blood T cell repertoires in COVID-19. Sequencing was performed with immunoSEQ multiplex PCR; in TCRdb, only in-frame clones are kept and a portion is missing. Of hundreds of thousands of clones in the sample, about nine tenths were seen once. The sample was PBMCs or T cells enriched from blood (not recorded which). These receptors originate from a man in his 60s who had recovered from COVID-19. Both conserved end residues are part of each CDR3. The D gene is left open where the match is weak. Clone size appears in some rows only: once, few, many, or a class for an expanded clone.

d_call: -
v_call: TRBV6-5
clone_size: -
j_call: TRBJ2-7
cdr3_nt: TGTGCCAGCAGTTACTCTGAGAGGTCCGAGCAGTACTTC
cdr3_aa: CASSYSERSEQYF

d_call: TRBD1
v_call: TRBV29-1
clone_size: -
j_call: TRBJ2-1
cdr3_nt: TGCAGCGCCCGTCCCAGGGGGAGTGAGCAGTTCTTC
cdr3_aa: CSARPRGSEQFF

d_call: -
v_call: TRBV5-1
clone_size: -
j_call: TRBJ1-4
cdr3_nt: TGCGCCAGCAGCTTGGGACATAATGAAAAACTGTTTTTT
cdr3_aa: CASSLGHNEKLFF

d_call: -
v_call: TRBV30
clone_size: -
j_call: TRBJ2-1
cdr3_nt: TGTGCTGGGGGCCGGACGGGGGGAGGCCGCGAGCAGTTCTTC
cdr3_aa: CAGGRTGGGREQFF

d_call: -
v_call: TRBV28
clone_size: few
j_call: TRBJ2-4
cdr3_nt: TGTGCCAGCAGTTACCGGGACACACCAAATCGACCAGCCAAAAACATTCAGTACTTC
cdr3_aa: CASSYRDTPNRPAKNIQYF

d_call: TRBD1
v_call: TRBV5-4
clone_size: -
j_call: TRBJ1-4
cdr3_nt: TGTGCCAGCAGCTCCACCATGACAGGGGAAGAAAAACTGTTTTTT
cdr3_aa: CASSSTMTGEEKLFF

d_call: -
v_call: TRBV18
clone_size: -
j_call: TRBJ1-6
cdr3_nt: TGTGCCAGCTCACCTCAAGGGAGCTCCTATAATTCACCCCTCCACTTT
cdr3_aa: CASSPQGSSYNSPLHF

d_call: -
v_call: TRBV5-5
clone_size: -
j_call: TRBJ2-7
cdr3_nt: TGTGCCAGCAGCTTGGCCTGGGCAGGGAACCCCTACGAGCAGTACTTC
cdr3_aa: CASSLAWAGNPYEQYF

d_call: TRBD2
v_call: TRBV19
clone_size: -
j_call: TRBJ2-1
cdr3_nt: TGTGCCAGTTCGGGAGGGGGACTAGCGTCAACCTACAATGAGCAGTTCTTC
cdr3_aa: CASSGGGLASTYNEQFF

d_call: TRBD2
v_call: TRBV27
clone_size: -
j_call: TRBJ2-7
cdr3_nt: TGTGCCAGCAGTTTTACTAGCGGGAGCGGCGAGCAGTACTTC
cdr3_aa: CASSFTSGSGEQYF

d_call: TRBD1
v_call: TRBV3-1/TRBV3-2
clone_size: few
j_call: TRBJ2-3
cdr3_nt: TGTGCCAGCAGCCCTCGGGACAGGGGAAATACGCAGTATTTT
cdr3_aa: CASSPRDRGNTQYF

d_call: -
v_call: TRBV5-1
clone_size: -
j_call: TRBJ1-4
cdr3_nt: TGCGCCAGCAGCTTGTCCCCCGGGACAAATGAAAAACTGTTTTTT
cdr3_aa: CASSLSPGTNEKLFF

d_call: TRBD1
v_call: TRBV15
clone_size: -
j_call: TRBJ2-1
cdr3_nt: TGTGCCACCAGCAGAGTATGGGCGGGAAGACAGGGGCATGGTGAGCAGTTCTTC
cdr3_aa: CATSRVWAGRQGHGEQFF

d_call: -
v_call: TRBV7-9
clone_size: -
j_call: TRBJ2-7
cdr3_nt: TGTGCCAGCAGCCCCGTGGGGGGATCCTACGAGCAGTACTTC
cdr3_aa: CASSPVGGSYEQYF

d_call: -
v_call: TRBV28
clone_size: -
j_call: TRBJ1-1
cdr3_nt: TGTGCCAGCAGCCCCTGGGGCGGTGCAGAGAACACTGAAGCTTTCTTT
cdr3_aa: CASSPWGGAENTEAFF

d_call: -
v_call: TRBV7-9
clone_size: -
j_call: TRBJ2-1
cdr3_nt: TGTGCCAGCAGCTTTTCCAGGGGAGGGGACAATGAGCAGTTCTTC
cdr3_aa: CASSFSRGGDNEQFF

d_call: TRBD1
v_call: TRBV27
clone_size: -
j_call: TRBJ2-7
cdr3_nt: TGTGCCAGCAGTTTCTGGGGACAGCTATACGAGCAGTACTTC
cdr3_aa: CASSFWGQLYEQYF

d_call: -
v_call: TRBV28
clone_size: once
j_call: TRBJ1-6
cdr3_nt: TGTGCCAGCAGTCCTATGGGGGGGCTGGCCTATAATTCACCCCTCCACTTT
cdr3_aa: CASSPMGGLAYNSPLHF

d_call: -
v_call: TRBV29-1
clone_size: -
j_call: TRBJ2-3
cdr3_nt: TGCAGCGTTGAAGATTTAAGGACAGCCTACACAGATACGCAGTATTTT
cdr3_aa: CSVEDLRTAYTDTQYF

d_call: TRBD1
v_call: TRBV11-2
clone_size: -
j_call: TRBJ1-2
cdr3_nt: TGTGCCAGCAGCATAACGACAGGGGCGGGCTATGGCTACACCTTC
cdr3_aa: CASSITTGAGYGYTF

d_call: -
v_call: TRBV27
clone_size: -
j_call: TRBJ2-1
cdr3_nt: TGTGCCAGGCCGAGGACAAAGGCCCCCTACAATGAGCAGTTCTTC
cdr3_aa: CARPRTKAPYNEQFF

d_call: -
v_call: TRBV18
clone_size: -
j_call: TRBJ1-5
cdr3_nt: TGTGCCAGCTCACCGTCGCCCAACTACAGCAATCAGCCCCAGCATTTT
cdr3_aa: CASSPSPNYSNQPQHF

d_call: -
v_call: TRBV28
clone_size: -
j_call: TRBJ1-3
cdr3_nt: TGTGCCAGCAGTTCGACACTCTCTGGAAACACCATATATTTT
cdr3_aa: CASSSTLSGNTIYF

d_call: TRBD2
v_call: TRBV11-2
clone_size: -
j_call: TRBJ2-7
cdr3_nt: TGTGCCAGCAGCTTAGAAGAACTAGCGGGATTGAGAGAGCAGTACTTC
cdr3_aa: CASSLEELAGLREQYF

d_call: -
v_call: TRBV18
clone_size: -
j_call: TRBJ2-5
cdr3_nt: TGTGCCAGCTCACCACGAGGGGGAGAGACCCAGTACTTC
cdr3_aa: CASSPRGGETQYF

d_call: -
v_call: TRBV6-5
clone_size: -
j_call: TRBJ1-5
cdr3_nt: TGTGCCAGCAGTTACAGGGCAGGGCCTCAGCCCCAGCATTTT
cdr3_aa: CASSYRAGPQPQHF

d_call: -
v_call: TRBV29-1
clone_size: -
j_call: TRBJ1-2
cdr3_nt: TGCAGCGTTACCAAACAAACAGGGTATCATGGCTACACCTTC
cdr3_aa: CSVTKQTGYHGYTF

d_call: -
v_call: TRBV11-2
clone_size: few
j_call: TRBJ1-5
cdr3_nt: TGTGCCAGCAGCTTAGGGTCGGGATATAGCAATCAGCCCCAGCATTTT
cdr3_aa: CASSLGSGYSNQPQHF